The 26 T cell receptor beta chains listed next were all sequenced from one sample in a study of T cell repertoires in cytomegalovirus infection. TCRdb recomputed calls from the reads with MiXCR, one row per CDR3 protein. The table records about 900,000 distinct CDR3 sequences, approximately 32% of them present only once. No antigen is known for these receptors. The sample was cultured CD8+ T cells from PBMCs, taken from culture after CMV antigen stimulation. The receptor source for this set is a human donor in good health (CMV status not recorded). Some clones in this sample may be carry-over from other donors' samples.

This clonotype was counted only a few times. The chain combines TRBV27 with TRBJ1-3; D is possibly TRBD1 (6 bases). The CDR3 length is 15 residues. From germline, CDR1 is MNHEY and CDR2 SMNVEV (reference sequence). The germline V and J ends were trimmed by 6 bases and 6 bases, with 18 bases remaining between them. The CDR3 nucleotides are TGTGCCAGCAGCCTCGACAGGACCGCTCAAAACACCATATATTTT. It is translated as CASSLDRTAQNTIYF.

This chain links TRBV6-8 with TRBJ2-7, with 7 positions matching TRBD2. This CDR3 has 15 amino acids. The V gene end was trimmed by 2 bases and the J gene end by 4 bases; junction bases not matched to a gene: 8. The germline V gene encodes CDR1 MNHGY and CDR2 SAAAGT. This CDR3 reads CASSYDAGDSYEQYF. The CDR3 bases are TGTGCCAGCAGTTACGACGCGGGGGACTCTTACGAGCAGTACTTC.

The chain employs TRBV12-3 or TRBV12-4 and TRBJ2-3, with 11 bases fitting TRBD2. The CDR3 is 15 amino acids. The trim removed 5 bases at V and 4 bases at J, leaving 5 bases unmatched. CDR3 amino acids: CASSILAGAADTQYF. Written as DNA, the CDR3 is TGTGCCAGCAGTATACTAGCGGGGGCCGCAGATACGCAGTATTTT.

There are a few counts of this clonotype. The V call is TRBV6-5, the J call TRBJ2-5, with a possible D match to TRBD2 (7 bases). The CDR3 sequence is 14 residues long. V gave up 4 bases and J gave up 5 bases, with 14 bases separating them. Germline CDR1 MNHEY, CDR2 SVGAGI. DNA of the CDR3: TGTGCCAGCAGTTTGCTCGCGGGGGCCGAGACCCAGTACTTC. It is translated as CASSLLAGAETQYF.

This clonotype was observed a few times. The V gene is TRBV7-9, the J gene TRBJ1-3; no reliable D call. The CDR3 has 14 residues. The V end was cut by 5 bases, the J end by 3 bases, with 11 bases between. Germline CDR1 is SEHNR and CDR2 is FQNEAQ (reference sequence). CDR3: CASSPAGYGNTIYF. The CDR3 coding sequence is TGTGCCAGCAGCCCCGCGGGTTATGGAAACACCATATATTTT.

V is TRBV7-6 and J is TRBJ2-1; 12 bases align to TRBD2. In germline, CDR1 is SGHVS, CDR2 FNYEAQ. V shed 5 bases and J 3 bases; nucleotides not matched to a gene: 11. The CDR3 extends over 18 amino acids. The CDR3 DNA reads as TGTGCCAGCAGCCTAGAGGTCGCTAGCGGGGGGGACTACAATGAGCAGTTCTTC. Amino acids: CASSLEVASGGDYNEQFF.

The chain recombines TRBV6-5 with TRBJ2-3, with D possibly matching TRBD2 (5 bases). Trimming cost V 2 bases and J 0 bases, with 15 bases left between them. The CDR3 covers 17 residues. CDR1 and CDR2 from the germline V gene are MNHEY and SVGAGI. The CDR3, as DNA: TGTGCCAGCAGTTACCAGCGCGAGGGATTTAGCACAGATACGCAGTATTTT. The encoded protein is CASSYQREGFSTDTQYF.

This clonotype has a handful of counts. This sequence joins TRBV10-3 and TRBJ2-7; D is undetermined. The germline CDR1 and CDR2 sequences are ENHRY and SYGVKD. The CDR3 covers 11 residues. The ends were cut back, 5 bases at V and 1 base at J, with 3 bases in the middle. In DNA, the CDR3 is TGTGCCATCAGTTTTTCCTACGAGCAGTACGTC. It codes for CAISFSYEQYV.

This sequence joins TRBV28 and TRBJ2-7, with 9 bases fitting TRBD1. The CDR3 contains 14 residues. CDR1 is MDHEN and CDR2 is SYDVKM in the germline V gene. V shed 3 bases and J 3 bases; nucleotides not matched to a gene: 3. CDR3: CASSLGTGYYEQYV. The CDR3 DNA reads as TGTGCCAGCAGTTTGGGGACAGGGTACTACGAGCAGTACGTC.

CDR3 protein: CSVEASDNEQFF. DNA of the CDR3: TGCAGCGTTGAGGCCTCGGACAATGAGCAGTTCTTC. The chain employs TRBV29-1 and TRBJ2-1; D unresolved. Germline-derived CDR1 and CDR2 are SQVTM and ANQGSEA. CDR3 length equals 12 residues. Trimming stripped 3 bases from V and 5 bases from J, with 8 bases between.

The gene calls are TRBV20-1 and TRBJ2-7; possibly TRBD1 for D (5 bases). The CDR3 sequence is 14 residues long. Trimming pared 1 base from V and 1 base from J, leaving 11 bases between. Germline assignment: CDR1 DFQATT and CDR2 SNEGSKA (reference sequence). In DNA form, the CDR3 reads TGCAGTGCTAGAGTGGCAGGGTATTCCTACGAGCAGTACGTC. Amino acid sequence: CSARVAGYSYEQYV.

This clonotype showed up just a few times. CDR3 coding DNA: TGTGCCAGTAGTATGGGCGCAGGGGGCGCGGGAGAGACCCAGTACTTC. It yields the protein CASSMGAGGAGETQYF. The chain employs TRBV19 and TRBJ2-5; 8 bases are shared with TRBD1. After removal of 3 bases from V and 4 bases from J, the junction contained 10 bases not matched to a gene. CDR1 LNHDA and CDR2 SQIVND come from the germline V gene (reference sequence). The CDR3 has 16 amino acids.

This clonotype was found a few times. V is TRBV7-3 and J is TRBJ2-1; D remains unclear. This CDR3 is 15 amino acids long. Germline loops: CDR1 SGHTA, CDR2 FQGTGA. V shed 0 bases and J shed 5 bases, with 11 bases lying between them. CDR3 coding DNA: TGTGCCAGCAGCTTAACTACCTCTAAGGACAATGAGCAGTTCTTC. It is translated as CASSLTTSKDNEQFF.

CDR3 sequence reads: CASSFMSSNTEAFF. CDR3 nucleotides: TGCGCCAGCAGTTTCATGAGTTCGAACACTGAAGCTTTCTTT. This sequence joins TRBV5-1 and TRBJ1-1, with no clear D. Trimming removed 5 bases from V and 1 base from J, with 12 bases in between. The CDR3 extends over 14 amino acids. CDR1 SGHRS and CDR2 YFSETQ come from the germline V gene.

The V and J genes are TRBV27 and TRBJ2-2; the D gene is possibly TRBD2 (6 bases). The CDR3 length is 13 residues. Germline CDR1 and CDR2: MNHEY and SMNVEV (reference sequence). With 9 bases removed from V and 8 bases from J, the gap between germline ends came to 16 bases. CDR3 nucleotide sequence: TGTGCCAGTGGGGTCGGCGGGACGGGGGAGCTGTTTTTT. Protein: CASGVGGTGELFF.

The chain couples TRBV27 to TRBJ2-5, with a tentative D call TRBD2 (5 bases). V shed 6 bases and J shed 4 bases, with 18 bases lying between them. The CDR3 is 15 residues long. CDR1 MNHEY and CDR2 SMNVEV come from the germline V gene (reference sequence). CDR3 bases: TGTGCCAGCAGCCCCGAGTCTAGCCCAGGAGAGACCCAGTACTTC. The encoded protein is CASSPESSPGETQYF.

This clonotype was counted a few times. This chain uses TRBV4-3 with TRBJ2-5; 7 bases are a match to TRBD1. Germline CDR1 reads LGHNA; CDR2 reads YSLEER. Losses at the gene ends were 0 bases for V and 4 bases for J; bases not matched to a gene: 5. CDR3 size: 15 residues. CDR3 region: CASSQERAGGETQYF. The CDR3 bases are TGCGCCAGCAGCCAAGAAAGGGCAGGGGGAGAGACCCAGTACTTC.

Notes on this clonotype: A single base separates this from a much larger clone, so it may be a read error. The chain links TRBV5-6 to TRBJ2-1, with D hard to call. Deletions cut 2 bases from V and 5 bases from J, with 5 bases between. The CDR3 sequence is 12 residues long. Germline assignment: CDR1 SGHDT and CDR2 YYEEEE. The CDR3 DNA reads as TGTGCCAGCAGCTTCCGTAACAATGAGCAGTTCTTC. Its protein product is CASSFRNNEQFF. The variable domain in full, with the rest retrieved from reference TRBV5-6 and TRBJ2-1, is DAGVTQSPTHLIKTRGQQVTLRCSPKSGHDTVSWYQQALGQGPQFIFQYYEEEERQRGNFPDRFSGHQFPNYSSELNVNALLLGDSALYLCASSFRNNEQFFGPGTRLTVL.

The table lists this clonotype with a few counts. V and J are TRBV20-1 and TRBJ1-5; D unclear. Germline assignment: CDR1 DFQATT and CDR2 SNEGSKA (reference sequence). The CDR3 is 12 residues long. V lost 7 bases and J 4 bases, leaving 11 bases between the germline ends. The DNA of the CDR3 is TGCAGTGTGATAGAGGAGAATCAGCCCCAGCATTTT. Translated, it gives CSVIEENQPQHF.

V and J are TRBV5-1 and TRBJ2-5; 7 nucleotides align to TRBD1. Germline V gene lookup returns CDR1 SGHRS and CDR2 YFSETQ. CDR3 length equals 17 residues. V was pared by 0 bases and J by 0 bases, with 8 bases of the junction left unmatched. The CDR3 coding sequence is TGCGCCAGCAGCTTGGGCCCCGGGACAGTGTACCAAGAGACCCAGTACTTC. This translates into CASSLGPGTVYQETQYF.

A few counts support this clonotype. This sequence joins TRBV27 and TRBJ2-2; D not certain. The CDR3 contains 14 residues. V lost 3 bases and J lost 6, with 11 bases in between. In germline, CDR1 is MNHEY, CDR2 SMNVEV (reference sequence). The CDR3 protein is CASSLSALPGELFF. The CDR3, as DNA: TGTGCCAGCAGTTTGTCGGCTCTGCCCGGGGAGCTGTTTTTT.

This clonotype was seen more than once but under ten times. The genes are TRBV6-6 and TRBJ1-1; D possibly corresponds to TRBD1 (6 bases). Germline V lookup: CDR1 MNHNY, CDR2 SVGAGI (reference sequence). Deletions cut 5 bases from V and 6 bases from J, with 16 bases between. The length of the CDR3 is 14 residues. The CDR3 DNA follows: TGTGCCAGCAGTACAGAACAGGGCCCCCCTGAAGCTTTCTTT. Protein product: CASSTEQGPPEAFF.

This clonotype was recorded many times. The chain links TRBV7-8 to TRBJ2-5; D is possibly TRBD1 (5 bases). The CDR3 runs 13 residues. The germline V and J ends were trimmed by 8 bases and 0 bases, with 10 bases remaining between them. Per the germline V gene, CDR1 is SGHVS and CDR2 is FQNEAQ. The CDR3 region has the DNA TGTGCCAGCCGCCCGACAGACCAAGAGACCCAGTACTTC. Translation: CASRPTDQETQYF.

This rearrangement joins TRBV6-6 to TRBJ2-4; 9 nucleotides align to TRBD2. The length of the CDR3 is 17 residues. The germline V gene encodes CDR1 MNHNY and CDR2 SVGAGI (reference sequence). V lost 2 bases and J lost 0; bases outside the gene matches: 5. DNA for the CDR3: TGTGCCAGCAGTTACGGAAAGACTAGCGGAGCCAAAAACATTCAGTACTTC. Protein: CASSYGKTSGAKNIQYF.

This clonotype was counted once. An end of the junction differs from the germline gene, which may be a read error. The V gene is TRBV7-2, the J gene TRBJ2-3, with D unresolved. Looked up from germline, CDR1 is SGHTA and CDR2 is FQGNSA. This CDR3 comprises 14 residues. The CDR3, as DNA: TGTGCCAACAGCTTAACTACTAGCACAGATACGCAGTATTTT. Translated: CANSLTTSTDTQYF.

The rearrangement links TRBV19 to TRBJ1-2; 7 bases fit TRBD1. After removal of 3 bases from V and 3 bases from J, the junction contained 4 bases not matched to a gene. The CDR3 runs to 14 residues. CDR1 LNHDA and CDR2 SQIVND come from the germline V gene (reference sequence). DNA of the CDR3: TGTGCCAGTAGTATGCAGGGGGGCTACTATGGCTACACCTTC. Residues: CASSMQGGYYGYTF.